This T cell receptor beta chain stems from a study of blood T cell repertoires in COVID-19. Study context: COVID-19 samples from acute and convalescent phases originated in the United States, Italy and Spain. T cells, B-cell-depleted T cells, or PBMCs supplied cDNA or gDNA.

This CDR3 has 13 residues. CDR1 is SGHNT and CDR2 is YYREEE in the germline V gene (reference sequence). V was cut by 9 bases and J by 4 bases, with 14 bases left in between. As processed by the authors: The authors estimated nucleated cell counts from reference gene primer amplification. The table came from immunoSEQ multiplex PCR; TCRdb's copy has only in-frame clones and leaves some out. V, J and clone size were drawn from that table, and D and trimming were deduced from the DNA. The profile covers roughly 230,000 clones, with about 91% appearing a single time and 4% to 5% taken by the ten largest.

The clonotype was recovered from a woman in her thirties or forties who had recovered from COVID-19. This chain joins TRBV5-4 and TRBJ1-3; D might be TRBD1 (6 bases). Material for sequencing was peripheral blood. The CDR3 spells CATTGTGGNTIYF. The CDR3, as DNA: TGTGCCACCACAGGGACGGGAGGAAACACCATATATTTT.